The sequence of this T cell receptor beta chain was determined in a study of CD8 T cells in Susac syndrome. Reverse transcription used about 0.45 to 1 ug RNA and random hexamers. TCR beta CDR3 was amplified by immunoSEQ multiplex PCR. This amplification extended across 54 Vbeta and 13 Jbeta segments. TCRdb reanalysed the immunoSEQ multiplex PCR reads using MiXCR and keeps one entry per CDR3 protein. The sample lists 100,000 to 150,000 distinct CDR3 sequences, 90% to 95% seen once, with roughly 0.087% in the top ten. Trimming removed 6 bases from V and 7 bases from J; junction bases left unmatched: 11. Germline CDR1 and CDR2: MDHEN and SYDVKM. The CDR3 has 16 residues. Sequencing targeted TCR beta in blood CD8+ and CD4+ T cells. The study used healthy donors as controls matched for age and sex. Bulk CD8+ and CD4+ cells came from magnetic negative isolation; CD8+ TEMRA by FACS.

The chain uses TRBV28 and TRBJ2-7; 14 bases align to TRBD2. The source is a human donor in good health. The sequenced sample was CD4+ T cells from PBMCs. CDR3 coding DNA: TGTGCCAGCAGCGCCGGGGGACTAGCGGGAGTAAAAGAGCAGTACTTC. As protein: CASSAGGLAGVKEQYF.